Below, 4 T cell receptor beta chains from the same sample are listed, as sequenced in a study of blood T cell repertoires in COVID-19. Using immunoSEQ multiplex PCR, the repertoire was profiled, and TCRdb retains in-frame clones only, with some absent. The sample includes 150,000 to 200,000 clones, about four fifths of them seen just once. Sequenced: peripheral blood. All receptors derive from a woman in her forties with COVID-19, enrolled during active disease.

This clone was seen more than once but under ten times. The chain links TRBV6-5 to TRBJ1-4; D ambiguous. CDR1 and CDR2 (germline): MNHEY, SVGAGI. The CDR3 is 13 residues long. Trimming took off 9 bases at V and 7 bases at J, with 15 bases between the two ends. CDR3 loop: CASQHAVGEKLFF. In DNA, the CDR3 is TGTGCCAGTCAACACGCCGTTGGTGAAAAACTGTTTTTT.

The rearrangement joins TRBV7-9 to TRBJ1-3; 10 bases are a match to TRBD1. The germline V gene has CDR1 SEHNR and CDR2 FQNEAQ (reference sequence). The CDR3 consists of 17 residues. The V and J ends lost 7 bases and 0 bases, in that order; junction bases with no gene match: 9. The CDR3 spells CASNGRDRGNSGNTIYF. The CDR3 DNA reads TGTGCCAGCAATGGCCGGGACAGGGGCAACTCTGGAAACACCATATATTTT.

V and J are TRBV4-1 and TRBJ1-4, with D perhaps matching TRBD1 (6 bases). This CDR3 spans 15 amino acids. CDR1 and CDR2 (germline): MGHRA, YSYEKL. Deletions cut 4 bases from V and 0 bases from J, with 9 bases between. The DNA of the CDR3 is TGCGCCAGCAGCCGAGGGGGTGCAACTAATGAAAAACTGTTTTTT. This sequence encodes CASSRGGATNEKLFF.

This sequence joins TRBV5-1 and TRBJ2-7, with a tentative D call TRBD2 (5 bases). Trimming took 4 bases from V and 7 from J, leaving 21 bases between them. The CDR3 covers 15 residues. The V gene's germline CDR1 is SGHRS and CDR2 YFSETQ. CDR3 sequence: CASSLSGLALGEQYF. The CDR3 DNA is TGCGCCAGCAGCCTGAGCGGATTAGCGCTCGGGGAGCAGTACTTC.